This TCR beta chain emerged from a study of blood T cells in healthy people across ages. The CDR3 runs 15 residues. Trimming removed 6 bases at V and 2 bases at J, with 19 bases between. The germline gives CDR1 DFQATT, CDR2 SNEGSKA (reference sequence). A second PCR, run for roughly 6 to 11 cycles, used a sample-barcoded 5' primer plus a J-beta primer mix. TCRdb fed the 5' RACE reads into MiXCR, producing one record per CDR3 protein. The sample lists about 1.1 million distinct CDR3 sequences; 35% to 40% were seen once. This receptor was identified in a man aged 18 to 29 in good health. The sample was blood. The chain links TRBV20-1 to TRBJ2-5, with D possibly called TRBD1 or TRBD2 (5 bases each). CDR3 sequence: CSAADATGAQETQYF. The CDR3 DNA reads TGCAGTGCCGCTGATGCTACCGGGGCTCAAGAGACCCAGTACTTC.